This paragraph covers one T cell receptor (beta chain) sequence. This clonotype has just a few counts. What this receptor recognizes is not known. No per-base quality is available; no much larger clone lies one base away. The data originate from a study of CD8+CD57+ T cells in acquired aplastic anemia (dated by TCRdb to 2016 to 2018). Concerning the study at large: A mean of about 3 ug of DNA, ranging from roughly 0.2 to 30 ug, was extracted from sorted CD4+ and CD8+ cells. An average of roughly 10 million reads for CD4+ cells and approximately 11 million reads for CD8+ cells was obtained from healthy donor samples. Broad study findings and their caveats: Although 25 to 30 CD8+ CDR3 sequences were shared by patients and controls, these sequences appeared highly expressed in patients and within the immunodominant clones of patients. CD8+ Simpson's diversity did not differ significantly between patients and healthy controls (P=0.060).

TCR beta VDJ combination and CDR3 sequence profiling used genomic DNA as the template. An Illumina HiSeq 2000 was used for TCR repertoire sequencing. Under the source paper's analysis protocol: Repertoires were assessed using TRBV/TRBJ rearrangement plots, CDR3 size and DJ length profiles, and Simpson's diversity index. The immunodominant clone was defined as the most abundant DNA sequence in deep sequencing data. CDR3 amino acid sequences were screened for sharing across subjects and were compared with published repertoires and the VDJdb database. Clones were called with MiXCR by TCRdb after fastp trimmed the public reads at Q25, and only in-frame beta chains were retained. Every entry covers one CDR3 protein and lists the most common genes and DNA from its rows. These V and J calls derive from TCRdb rather than the authors' analysis. For this sample there are 68,000 or so distinct CDR3 sequences; roughly half appear just once. About 8.3% of the sample rests with the top ten.

The study deep-sequenced TCR repertoires of sorted CD4+ and CD8+ blood T cells from severe aplastic anemia patients and healthy subjects. Ficoll-Paque density gradient centrifugation was used to isolate peripheral blood mononuclear cells. Before DNA extraction, CD4+ and CD8+ T cells were sorted by FACS or by magnetic beads. V is clipped by 4 bases and J by 5 bases, and the sequence between their germline boundaries is 15 bases long. CDR1 and CDR2 were assigned from the germline V gene as ENHRY and SYGVKD. The CDR3 goes from the cysteine to the phenylalanine over 15 residues. Only the CDR3 part of the read is kept: 45 bases, read in frame from the first base.

Rearrangement joined TRBV10-3 to TRBJ2-1; no D gene can be assigned with confidence. The receptor comes from a human donor in good health, serving as a control. Material: sorted CD4+, CD8+, or CD8+CD57+ T cells (not recorded which) from PBMCs. Here is the DNA: TGTGCCATCAGTGCCTACGGAACTGAGAACAATGAGCAGTTCTTC. It codes for CAISAYGTENNEQFF.